This record concerns one T cell receptor beta chain sequence. Its antigen is as yet unknown. The germline V gene has CDR1 LGHNA and CDR2 YNFKEQ. The junction had 5 bases not matched to a gene; V was cut back by 1 base and J by 1 base. This CDR3 is 16 amino acids long. Every bit of the isolated RNA underwent reverse transcription, so sequencing read expressed TCRB transcripts. Profiling relied on immunoSEQ multiplex PCR, and the TCRdb table lists in-frame clones only, not all of them. The data show a few hundred thousand clones, roughly 14% seen once. The data are from a study of beta chain features in type 1 diabetes. Study outcomes and limitations: A closer apparent resemblance between naive, central memory and Treg TCRB repertoires was seen in patients than in healthy donors. People with Type 1 diabetes carried modestly yet significantly shorter TCRB CDR3s in all four CD4+ subsets. A definitive answer on HLA type influencing TCRB rearrangement was not reached here. A potential PCR bias toward shorter templates would be equal in patient and control samples.

The TCR originated in a man in his thirties or forties in good health. Sequenced material: naive CD4+ T cells from blood. The chain is built from TRBV4-2 and TRBJ2-5, with 8 bases that match TRBD2. CDR3 region: CASSQVMAGGQETQYF. The CDR3 coding sequence is TGTGCCAGCAGCCAAGTGATGGCGGGAGGCCAAGAGACCCAGTACTTC.